These T cell receptor beta chains were read from a single sample in a study of blood T cell repertoires in COVID-19. TCRdb's table, derived via immunoSEQ multiplex PCR, lists solely in-frame clones and lacks some. The data hold some 400,000 clones, with around 87% observed a single time. Input material: peripheral blood. Receptors originate from a young man with active or convalescent COVID-19. Each CDR3 is given with its conserved first and last residue. Fields, in order: V gene, J gene, D gene, clone size, CDR3 DNA, CDR3 protein. The D gene is left open where the match is weak. Part of the rows lack a size; the others show once, few, many or a class for expanded clones.

v_gene: TRBV28; j_gene: TRBJ1-5; d_gene: -; abundance: once; CDR3nt: TGTGCCAGCAGTTTAATGAGGGTTAGAAGCAATCAGCCCCAGCATTTT; CDR3aa: CASSLMRVRSNQPQHF
v_gene: TRBV7-2; j_gene: TRBJ2-7; d_gene: TRBD1; abundance: once; CDR3nt: TGTGCCAGCAGCCCTCCCGGGACAGCCAGATCGGGGGAGCAGTACTTC; CDR3aa: CASSPPGTARSGEQYF
v_gene: TRBV2; j_gene: TRBJ1-5; d_gene: TRBD1; abundance: -; CDR3nt: TGTGCCAGCAGCGTACCGACAGGGAAGGCGAATAGCAATCAGCCCCAGCATTTT; CDR3aa: CASSVPTGKANSNQPQHF
v_gene: TRBV6-5; j_gene: TRBJ1-5; d_gene: -; abundance: -; CDR3nt: TGTGCTACGAGGCGGGAGCGAGGCCAGCCCCAGCATTTT; CDR3aa: CATRRERGQPQHF
v_gene: TRBV9; j_gene: TRBJ2-7; d_gene: TRBD2; abundance: -; CDR3nt: TGTGCCAGCAGCGTAGAACCTAGCGGTGCTACCTACGAGCAGTACTTC; CDR3aa: CASSVEPSGATYEQYF
v_gene: TRBV11-2; j_gene: TRBJ2-7; d_gene: -; abundance: -; CDR3nt: TGTGCCAGCAGCCCACACGAAGGGGGTCGGTCCTACGAGCAGTACTTC; CDR3aa: CASSPHEGGRSYEQYF
v_gene: TRBV5-4; j_gene: TRBJ2-2; d_gene: TRBD2; abundance: -; CDR3nt: TGTGCCAGCAGCTTGCTGGGAGGGGCCCCCACCGGGGAGCTGTTTTTT; CDR3aa: CASSLLGGAPTGELFF
v_gene: TRBV14; j_gene: TRBJ1-1; d_gene: TRBD1; abundance: -; CDR3nt: TGTGCCAGCAGTTCGCGGACAGGGAACACTGAAGCTTTCTTT; CDR3aa: CASSSRTGNTEAFF
v_gene: TRBV20-1; j_gene: TRBJ1-1; d_gene: -; abundance: few; CDR3nt: TGCAGTGCTAGTGAAGGGGGGAACACTGAAGCTTTCTTT; CDR3aa: CSASEGGNTEAFF
v_gene: TRBV9; j_gene: TRBJ2-7; d_gene: TRBD2; abundance: -; CDR3nt: TGTGCCAGCAGCCCCAGCGGGAGGGCCGTCGAGCAGTACTTC; CDR3aa: CASSPSGRAVEQYF
v_gene: TRBV9; j_gene: TRBJ2-1; d_gene: TRBD2; abundance: -; CDR3nt: TGTGCCAGCCAACTAGCGGAGAACTACAATGAGCAGTTCTTC; CDR3aa: CASQLAENYNEQFF
v_gene: TRBV4-2; j_gene: TRBJ1-6; d_gene: -; abundance: -; CDR3nt: TGTGCCAGCAGCCAAGCGGGGGAACCAACTTCACCCCTCCACTTT; CDR3aa: CASSQAGEPTSPLHF
v_gene: TRBV6-6; j_gene: TRBJ2-1; d_gene: -; abundance: -; CDR3nt: TGTGCCAGCAGCCGGGACTCCCCCCTGCTGCGGAATGAGCAGTTCTTC; CDR3aa: CASSRDSPLLRNEQFF
v_gene: TRBV6-6; j_gene: TRBJ1-5; d_gene: -; abundance: -; CDR3nt: TGTGCCAGCAGTTACGCTCAGGGTGGCAATCAGCCCCAGCATTTT; CDR3aa: CASSYAQGGNQPQHF
v_gene: TRBV27; j_gene: TRBJ1-2; d_gene: TRBD1; abundance: -; CDR3nt: TGTGCCAGCAGTTTGGGAGGGACAGGGGGCGCGAGTGGCTACACCTTC; CDR3aa: CASSLGGTGGASGYTF
v_gene: TRBV7-6; j_gene: TRBJ2-7; d_gene: -; abundance: -; CDR3nt: TGTGCCAGCAGCTTAGTCAGCGGCGAGCAGTACTTC; CDR3aa: CASSLVSGEQYF
v_gene: TRBV5-1; j_gene: TRBJ1-2; d_gene: -; abundance: -; CDR3nt: TGCGCCAGCAGCTCCTCGACGGAGTGGGGCTACACCTTC; CDR3aa: CASSSSTEWGYTF
v_gene: TRBV9; j_gene: TRBJ1-2; d_gene: TRBD1; abundance: -; CDR3nt: TGTGCCAGCAGCGCCGGCGAAGGGGGACAGGGACCTAACTATGGCTACACCTTC; CDR3aa: CASSAGEGGQGPNYGYTF
v_gene: TRBV11-2; j_gene: TRBJ2-4; d_gene: TRBD1; abundance: few; CDR3nt: TGTGCCAGCAGCTCGGGACAGGGAAACATTCAGTACTTC; CDR3aa: CASSSGQGNIQYF
v_gene: TRBV7-9; j_gene: TRBJ1-4; d_gene: -; abundance: -; CDR3nt: TGTGCCAGCAGCACTCGGGAGAAAGGGGAAAAACTGTTTTTT; CDR3aa: CASSTREKGEKLFF
v_gene: TRBV7-9; j_gene: TRBJ1-6; d_gene: TRBD1; abundance: -; CDR3nt: TGTGCCAGCAGCCCTAACAGGGGTTTGTCTTCACCCCTCCACTTT; CDR3aa: CASSPNRGLSSPLHF
v_gene: TRBV6-6; j_gene: TRBJ1-6; d_gene: TRBD1; abundance: -; CDR3nt: TGTGCCAGCAGTCGTCCCCGGGACAGGGGGTTCAATTCACCCCTCCACTTT; CDR3aa: CASSRPRDRGFNSPLHF
v_gene: TRBV3-1/TRBV3-2; j_gene: TRBJ1-6; d_gene: -; abundance: once; CDR3nt: TGTGCCAGCAGCCAATGGGACATCGGGCGCTCACCCCTCCACTTT; CDR3aa: CASSQWDIGRSPLHF
v_gene: TRBV13; j_gene: TRBJ1-2; d_gene: TRBD1; abundance: -; CDR3nt: TGTGCCAGCAGCTTAGACCCCAAAAAGGGGGCCTATGGCTACACCTTC; CDR3aa: CASSLDPKKGAYGYTF
v_gene: TRBV19; j_gene: TRBJ1-5; d_gene: TRBD1; abundance: few; CDR3nt: TGTGCCAGTAGCCTGGCAGACAGGGGGCTGCAGCCCCAGCATTTT; CDR3aa: CASSLADRGLQPQHF
v_gene: TRBV6-1; j_gene: TRBJ2-5; d_gene: -; abundance: few; CDR3nt: TGTGCCAGCAGTGACCCGGGAAGCCTAAGAGAGACCCAGTACTTC; CDR3aa: CASSDPGSLRETQYF
v_gene: TRBV4-3; j_gene: TRBJ1-5; d_gene: -; abundance: -; CDR3nt: TGCGCCAGCAGCCCCCCCCGACTCCCCTATAGCAATCAGCCCCAGCATTTT; CDR3aa: CASSPPRLPYSNQPQHF